These 20 T cell receptor beta chains were all obtained from the same sample, sequenced in a study of Graves' ophthalmopathy and Graves' hyperthyroidism. RNA transcripts were the source from which TCR beta CDR3 regions were amplified. First-round RT-PCR used HTBI primers; second-round multiplex PCR followed. Using its own MiXCR run on the multiplex PCR reads, TCRdb lists one record per CDR3 protein. The sample yields approximately 1.2 million distinct CDR3 sequences, about two fifths seen once. What was sequenced was peripheral blood or thyroid tissue (not recorded which). The receptors originated from an adult man with Graves' hyperthyroidism.

This clonotype was counted ten times or more. The V call is TRBV29-1, the J call TRBJ2-6; D not certain. The CDR3 covers 15 residues. Trimming shortened V by 1 base and J by 2 bases, and 9 bases separated the two germline ends. Germline loops: CDR1 SQVTM, CDR2 ANQGSEA. This chain's CDR3 is CSVEAYGAGANVLTF. The CDR3 nucleotides read TGCAGCGTTGAAGCTTATGGGGCTGGGGCCAACGTCCTGACTTTC.

There are many counts of this clonotype. The chain employs TRBV7-6 and TRBJ2-7; tentative D call: TRBD1 (6 bases). Germline lookup yields CDR1 SGHVS and CDR2 FNYEAQ. The germline V and J ends were trimmed by 2 bases and 1 base, with 12 bases remaining between them. This CDR3 region has 15 residues. The CDR3 sequence is CASSLYQGLSYEQYF. The CDR3 bases are TGTGCCAGCAGCTTATATCAGGGGCTATCCTACGAGCAGTACTTC.

This clonotype was seen at least ten times. The chain joins TRBV20-1 to TRBJ1-1, with D unresolved. CDR3 length: 10 amino acids. Germline V gives CDR1 DFQATT, CDR2 SNEGSKA (reference sequence). Trimming stripped 1 base from V and 7 bases from J, with 4 bases between. This CDR3 reads CSARASEAFF. DNA of the CDR3: TGCAGTGCTAGAGCCAGTGAAGCTTTCTTT.

The CDR3 sequence: CASSDDRDYEQYF. CDR3 bases: TGTGCCAGCAGTGACGACAGGGACTACGAGCAGTACTTC. V is TRBV6-5 and J is TRBJ2-7; 7 bases agree with TRBD1. The length of the CDR3 is 13 residues. Germline assignment: CDR1 MNHEY and CDR2 SVGAGI. After removal of 5 bases from V and 3 bases from J, the junction contained 4 bases not matched to a gene.

On this clonotype: This may be a read error, as it is one base from a much larger clone. The rearrangement uses TRBV19 and TRBJ2-7; TRBD2 aligns across 9 bases. The V and J ends lost 7 bases and 0 bases, in that order; junction bases with no gene match: 4. This CDR3 comprises 14 residues. Germline assignment: CDR1 LNHDA and CDR2 SQIVND (reference sequence). CDR3 coding DNA: TGTGCCAGTATGGGTAGCGGGGGCTCCTACGAGCAGTACTTC. As protein: CASMGSGGSYEQYF.

The count of this clonotype is one. A much bigger clone sits one base away, suggesting this may be a read error. The chain uses TRBV7-2 and TRBJ2-7; D ambiguous. Trimming left V 5 bases short and J 0 bases short, with 11 bases between. This CDR3 comprises 14 residues. Germline CDR1 and CDR2: SGHTA and FQGNSA. The CDR3 sequence is CASSPYLTSYEQYF. The CDR3 region has the DNA TGTGCCAGCAGCCCCTACTTGACCTCCTACGAGCAGTACTTC.

This clonotype was seen at least ten times. The V and J genes are TRBV19 and TRBJ1-1; D not resolved. This CDR3 is 14 amino acids long. The ends were cut back, 3 bases at V and 11 bases at J, with 19 bases in the middle. The V gene's germline CDR1 is LNHDA and CDR2 SQIVND (reference sequence). The CDR3 nucleotides read TGTGCCAGTAGTATGAGATCCGAGTATGCGTGGGCTTTCTTT. Its translation: CASSMRSEYAWAFF.

The CDR3 region is CSASSPGLLEAFF. As DNA, the CDR3 is TGCAGTGCCAGCAGTCCCGGGTTGCTCGAAGCTTTCTTT. This chain connects TRBV20-1 to TRBJ1-1; the D is unclear. Per the germline V gene, CDR1 is DFQATT and CDR2 is SNEGSKA (reference sequence). V lost 6 bases to trimming and J lost 8 bases, with 19 bases between them. This CDR3 is built from 13 residues.

This clonotype was seen a single time. The genes are TRBV5-4 and TRBJ2-7; D perhaps matches TRBD1 (5 bases). The J call may not be correct, given that the DNA end is closer to TRBJ2-5. CDR1 is SGHNT, CDR2 YYREEE, per germline (reference sequence). This CDR3 is built from 13 residues. Written as DNA, the CDR3 is TGTGCCAGCAGCCCCCCAGGGATGGAGACCCAGTACTTC. Amino acids: CASSPPGMETQYF.

The sample holds many counts of this clonotype. V usage is TRBV19 and J usage is TRBJ1-6; D ambiguous. The V gene's germline CDR1 is LNHDA and CDR2 SQIVND (reference sequence). With 5 bases removed from V and 6 bases from J, the gap between germline ends came to 11 bases. The CDR3 consists of 14 residues. The CDR3 DNA reads as TGTGCCAGTAGTCCGGACGGAGCTAATTCACCCCTCCACTTT. It encodes CASSPDGANSPLHF.

The table lists this clonotype with a few counts. This chain joins TRBV5-6 and TRBJ1-1; D uncertain. V was pared by 1 base and J by 6 bases, with 19 bases between. This CDR3 region has 16 residues. Germline V gene sequence: CDR1 SGHDT, CDR2 YYEEEE. The CDR3, as DNA: TGTGCCAGCAGCTTGCGGGGATGGTATGGGATCGCTGAAGCTTTCTTT. Translation: CASSLRGWYGIAEAFF.

The chain links TRBV4-1 to TRBJ2-7; no clear D. Between the trimmed V and J ends, which lost 0 bases and 4 bases, there was a span of 10 bases. The length of the CDR3 is 14 residues. Germline assignment: CDR1 MGHRA and CDR2 YSYEKL. In DNA form, the CDR3 reads TGCGCCAGCAGCCAAGAAGACACACTGTACGAGCAGTACTTC. As protein: CASSQEDTLYEQYF.

The rearrangement links TRBV10-2 to TRBJ1-5, with D perhaps matching TRBD1 (6 bases). The germline V gene encodes CDR1 WSHSY and CDR2 SAAADI. V shed 7 bases and J shed 11 bases, with 9 bases lying between them. The CDR3 runs to 10 residues. DNA for the CDR3: TGCGCCAGCACCGGACAGACCCAGCATTTT. It is translated as CASTGQTQHF.

A few counts support this clonotype. The chain links TRBV20-1 to TRBJ2-2, with D possibly called TRBD1 or TRBD2 (5 bases each). V gave up 6 bases and J gave up 2 bases, with 13 bases separating them. Germline loops: CDR1 DFQATT, CDR2 SNEGSKA (reference sequence). The CDR3 is 14 residues long. This CDR3 is CSARWGTNTGELFF. The CDR3 region has the DNA TGCAGTGCAAGATGGGGGACCAACACCGGGGAGCTGTTTTTT.

This clonotype was observed many times. The chain combines TRBV10-1 with TRBJ1-1; D ambiguous. This CDR3 has 13 residues. The germline gives CDR1 WNHNN, CDR2 SYGVQD (reference sequence). Trimming removed 6 bases at V and 3 bases at J, with 11 bases between. The DNA of the CDR3 is TGCGCCAGCAGGAGAGGCGTTGACACTGAAGCTTTCTTT. Translation gives CASRRGVDTEAFF.

This clonotype showed up many times. In DNA, the CDR3 is TGTGCCAGCAGCAGTCTGGCGGCTAAATACGAGCAGTACTTC. Its translation is CASSSLAAKYEQYF. V gene TRBV11-2 combines with J gene TRBJ2-7; D is undetermined. The V end lost 5 bases, the J end lost 4 bases, and 15 bases lay between the germline ends. The CDR3 is 14 amino acids. Germline V lookup: CDR1 SGHAT, CDR2 FQNNGV.

This clonotype was seen ten or more times. The chain uses TRBV19 and TRBJ1-1; the D is unclear. CDR1 LNHDA and CDR2 SQIVND come from the germline V gene (reference sequence). CDR3 length: 15 residues. V lost 5 bases, J lost 1 base, and 14 bases lay in between. CDR3 region: CASSRPGLENTEAFF. The CDR3 coding sequence is TGTGCCAGTAGTCGGCCGGGGTTGGAGAACACTGAAGCTTTCTTT. The variable domain in full, with the rest retrieved from reference TRBV19 and TRBJ1-1, is DGGITQSPKYLFRKEGQNVTLSCEQNLNHDAMYWYRQDPGQGLRLIYYSQIVNDFQKGDIAEGYSVSREKKESFPLTVTSAQKNPTAFYLCASSRPGLENTEAFFGQGTRLTVV.

This clonotype was detected many times. The genes are TRBV5-5 and TRBJ1-1; the D is unclear. The CDR3 is 13 residues long. The V end was cut by 2 bases, the J end by 6 bases, with 11 bases between. Per the germline V gene, CDR1 is SGHKS and CDR2 is YYEKEE (reference sequence). Here the CDR3 reads CASSFRTAPEAFF. Here the CDR3 DNA reads TGTGCCAGCAGCTTTAGGACGGCCCCTGAAGCTTTCTTT.

This chain uses TRBV20-1 with TRBJ1-1; D perhaps matches TRBD1 (5 bases). V shed 4 bases and J shed 0 bases, with 9 bases lying between them. Germline V gene data show CDR1 as DFQATT and CDR2 as SNEGSKA (reference sequence). CDR3 length: 13 amino acids. The CDR3 is CSAILGVNTEAFF. For the CDR3, the DNA is TGCAGTGCTATTCTAGGGGTGAACACTGAAGCTTTCTTT.

V and J are TRBV20-1 and TRBJ1-5, with 11 bases identical to TRBD1. Germline lookup yields CDR1 DFQATT and CDR2 SNEGSKA (reference sequence). V gave up 4 bases and J gave up 1 base; unmatched junction bases: 6. CDR3 length equals 16 residues. The CDR3 region is CSATADRGRSNQPQHF. The DNA of the CDR3 is TGCAGTGCTACAGCGGACAGGGGGCGAAGCAATCAGCCCCAGCATTTT.